A single sample gave rise to the 5 T cell receptor beta chains below, sequenced in a study of T cells in Graves' hyperthyroidism and ophthalmopathy. From RNA transcripts, TCR beta CDR3 regions were amplified. TCR CDR3 regions were first amplified by RT-PCR with HTBI primers. TCRdb re-derived calls from the multiplex PCR reads in MiXCR, one entry per CDR3 protein. The sample shows about 350,000 distinct CDR3 sequences, roughly an eighth of them seen only once. The sequencing sample was made of blood. The source of these receptors is a woman aged 40-49 years with Graves' ophthalmopathy.

This clonotype was seen many times. The V call is TRBV2, the J call TRBJ2-7, with 8 bases identical to TRBD2. Trimming cost V 6 bases and J 2 bases; bases outside gene matches: 3. The CDR3 totals 13 residues. The germline V gene has CDR1 SNHLY and CDR2 FYNNEI. The CDR3 sequence: CASSNSGAYEQYF. CDR3 nucleotide sequence: TGTGCCAGCAGCAATAGCGGGGCCTACGAGCAGTACTTC.

This clonotype was seen repeatedly, ten times or more. The CDR3 here is CASRAGQGRETQYF. CDR3 bases: TGTGCCAGCAGGGCGGGACAGGGACGAGAGACCCAGTACTTC. The chain employs TRBV2 and TRBJ2-5, with TRBD1 matching 9 bases. CDR3 length: 14 residues. Losses at the gene ends were 6 bases for V and 4 bases for J; bases not matched to a gene: 6. Germline V gene lookup returns CDR1 SNHLY and CDR2 FYNNEI.

This clonotype was seen at least ten times. DNA for the CDR3: TGTGCCAGCAGTCCCGCTGACGGTTACACCGGGGAGCTGTTTTTT. Protein: CASSPADGYTGELFF. V gene TRBV12-3 or TRBV12-4 combines with J gene TRBJ2-2; D call uncertain. Trimming left V 5 bases short and J 3 bases short, with 13 bases between. The length of the CDR3 is 15 residues.

CDR3 DNA sequence: TGTGCCAGTAGAGGACAGGGGGAGGTCGCTGAAGCTTTCTTT. This translates into CASRGQGEVAEAFF. This chain connects TRBV19 to TRBJ1-1; 10 positions agree with TRBD1. Trimming cost V 6 bases and J 6 bases; bases outside gene matches: 7. Germline CDR1 reads LNHDA; CDR2 reads SQIVND (reference sequence). The CDR3 consists of 14 residues.

This clonotype was detected many times. The rearrangement links TRBV5-1 to TRBJ2-3; D not certain. V was shortened by 1 base and J by 4 bases, with 4 bases between the two germline ends. Germline assignment: CDR1 SGHRS and CDR2 YFSETQ. This CDR3 has 12 amino acids. As DNA, the CDR3 is TGCGCCAGCAGCTTGAAGGCAGATACGCAGTATTTT. Protein sequence: CASSLKADTQYF.